The rows below give T cell receptor beta chains drawn from one sample of a study of T cell changes during pregnancy in multiple sclerosis. Sequenced by immunoSEQ multiplex PCR; TCRdb stores in-frame clones only, minus some. Here the sample spans 45,000 to 70,000 clones, about 90% being singletons. This specimen consisted of CD4+ T cells from peripheral blood mononuclear cells, obtained after pregnancy. The receptors here all came from a female donor in good health, enrolled as a control in a pregnancy study. CDR3s include the opening cysteine and the closing phenylalanine or tryptophan. Each record gives: D gene, J gene, V gene, clone size, CDR3 protein, CDR3 DNA. D genes are given only for firm matches. Where a row states a size, it is once, few, many or the class of an expanded clone; other rows omit it.

-	TRBJ1-2	TRBV20-1	-	CSARPGGGYTF	TGCAGTGCTCGGCCAGGCGGGGGCTACACCTTC
TRBD2	TRBJ2-2	TRBV19	-	CASSLTSGYTGELFF	TGTGCCAGTAGCCTGACTAGCGGGTACACCGGGGAGCTGTTTTTT
TRBD1	TRBJ2-4	TRBV19	few	CASSIPDRTKNIQYF	TGTGCCAGTAGTATTCCGGACAGGACCAAAAACATTCAGTACTTC
TRBD2	TRBJ2-3	TRBV5-1	once	CASSLDKRGRTDTQYF	TGCGCCAGCAGCTTGGACAAGCGGGGCAGGACAGATACGCAGTATTTT
-	TRBJ1-4	TRBV4-2	-	CASSQDHVRGPTNEKLFF	TGTGCCAGCAGCCAAGATCACGTCAGGGGCCCAACTAATGAAAAACTGTTTTTT
-	TRBJ2-1	TRBV4-2	-	CASSQDRPDNEQFF	TGTGCCAGCAGCCAAGACCGTCCGGACAATGAGCAGTTCTTC
-	TRBJ2-5	TRBV7-9	-	CAWRKGDSLQETQYF	TGTGCCTGGCGAAAAGGGGACTCCTTACAAGAGACCCAGTACTTC
-	TRBJ2-3	TRBV7-3	-	CASSLGTVTDTQYF	TGTGCCAGCAGCCTCGGGACTGTCACAGATACGCAGTATTTT
TRBD1	TRBJ1-1	TRBV15	-	CATSLAPGGDAFF	TGTGCCACCAGCCTAGCCCCAGGGGGTGATGCTTTCTTT
TRBD2	TRBJ2-3	TRBV6-5	-	CASSYGRGGTTDTQYF	TGTGCCAGCAGTTACGGGCGGGGGGGCACAACAGATACGCAGTATTTT
-	TRBJ2-5	TRBV7-9	-	CASSGLSQYF	TGTGCCAGCAGCGGCCTCTCCCAGTACTTC
-	TRBJ1-1	TRBV7-9	-	CASSLIAKNTEAFF	TGTGCCAGCAGCTTAATCGCGAAGAACACTGAAGCTTTCTTT
-	TRBJ1-1	TRBV10-2	-	CASYPERGVTEAFF	TGCGCCAGCTACCCAGAGCGGGGAGTCACTGAAGCTTTCTTT
-	TRBJ2-3	TRBV30	-	CAWTPLTDTQYF	TGTGCCTGGACTCCACTGACAGATACGCAGTATTTT
-	TRBJ1-5	TRBV18	-	CASSYATGGGRDFPGNQPQHF	TGTGCCAGCTCATATGCAACTGGTGGAGGGCGCGATTTTCCTGGCAATCAGCCCCAGCATTTT
-	TRBJ2-1	TRBV2	-	CASSLSGYEQFF	TGTGCCAGCAGTCTTTCGGGGTATGAGCAGTTCTTC
-	TRBJ1-6	TRBV7-3	-	CASSLTAQNSPLHF	TGTGCCAGCAGCCTAACAGCGCAGAATTCACCCCTCCACTTT
-	TRBJ2-5	TRBV7-2	-	CASSFPVRETQYF	TGTGCCAGCAGCTTTCCGGTACGGGAGACCCAGTACTTC